The 24 T cell receptor beta chains given below trace back to one sample, sequenced in a study of blood T cell repertoires in COVID-19. The repertoire was sequenced with immunoSEQ multiplex PCR; TCRdb's copy has only in-frame clones and lacks some. The data show tens of thousands of clones, roughly three quarters seen once. The sample taken for sequencing was peripheral blood. The receptors derive from a human donor in a cohort sampled during active COVID-19.

The rearrangement joins TRBV23-1 to TRBJ2-6; D unresolved. TRBV23-1 is an ORF, with its function uncertain. Deletions cut 4 bases from V and 0 bases from J, with 13 bases between. The CDR3 is 17 amino acids. CDR3: CASSPGDESSGANVLTF. As DNA, the CDR3 is TGCGCCAGCAGTCCCGGTGATGAGAGCTCTGGGGCCAACGTCCTGACTTTC.

The chain uses TRBV28 and TRBJ2-7; 9 nucleotides line up with TRBD1. V was pared by 6 bases and J by 5 bases, with 11 bases of the junction left unmatched. The CDR3 extends over 15 amino acids. Germline CDR1 MDHEN, CDR2 SYDVKM. As DNA, the CDR3 is TGTGCCAGCAGCTCGGGACAGGGAATCGTCCACGAGCAGTACGTC. Protein product: CASSSGQGIVHEQYV.

This chain uses TRBV20-1 with TRBJ2-5; 9 bases match TRBD1. This CDR3 comprises 17 residues. V was clipped by 3 bases and J by 6 bases; unmatched bases: 17. CDR1 is DFQATT and CDR2 is SNEGSKA in the germline V gene (reference sequence). The CDR3 is CSASGNRDRAFQKTQYF. CDR3 DNA sequence: TGCAGTGCTAGTGGTAACCGGGACAGGGCGTTTCAGAAGACCCAGTACTTC.

The J gene is TRBJ1-6, the V gene TRBV7-6, with TRBD1 as a possible D gene (5 bases). Trimming took off 5 bases at V and 6 bases at J, with 8 bases between the two ends. From germline, CDR1 is SGHVS and CDR2 FNYEAQ. The CDR3 is 13 amino acids. The CDR3 region is CASSPGGNSPLHF. The DNA for the CDR3 is TGTGCCAGCAGCCCGGGGGGTAATTCACCCCTCCACTTT.

This chain uses TRBV5-6 with TRBJ1-1, with 9 bases that match TRBD1. V was clipped by 3 bases and J by 3 bases; unmatched bases: 6. The CDR3 contains 15 residues. In germline, CDR1 is SGHDT, CDR2 YYEEEE. This CDR3 reads CASSSGTGKDTEAFF. As DNA, the CDR3 is TGTGCCAGCAGCTCGGGGACAGGGAAGGACACTGAAGCTTTCTTT.

The chain combines TRBV7-8 with TRBJ2-7, with 7 nucleotides matching TRBD2. The CDR3 covers 18 residues. The germline CDR1 and CDR2 sequences are SGHVS and FQNEAQ. J gave up 0 bases and V 3 bases, and 14 bases lay outside the gene matches. The CDR3 nucleotides are TGTGCCAGCAGCTTTAGGGGTATCGGGGGGATAAGCTCCTACGAGCAGTACGTC. Translation gives CASSFRGIGGISSYEQYV.

The chain combines TRBV7-2 with TRBJ2-5; no reliable D call. The CDR3 is 14 residues long. Trimming shortened V by 5 bases and J by 1 base, and 11 bases separated the two germline ends. Germline V gene sequence: CDR1 SGHTA, CDR2 FQGNSA. This chain's CDR3 is CASSRGISQETQYF. CDR3 nucleotide sequence: TGTGCCAGCAGCCGCGGCATCAGCCAAGAGACCCAGTACTTC.

V usage is TRBV15 and J usage is TRBJ2-6, with D possibly TRBD1 on 5 matching bases. From germline, CDR1 is LNHNV and CDR2 YYDKDF (reference sequence). CDR3 length: 16 residues. Trimming cost V 3 bases and J 3 bases, with 12 bases left between them. The CDR3 is CATSRGRLFGANVLTF. The CDR3 DNA is TGTGCCACCAGCAGGGGGCGACTGTTTGGGGCCAACGTCCTGACTTTC. The complete variable domain, with remaining parts taken from reference TRBV15 and TRBJ2-6, reads DAMVIQNPRYQVTQFGKPVTLSCSQTLNHNVMYWYQQKSSQAPKLLFHYYDKDFNNEADTPDNFQSRRPNTSFCFLDIRSPGLGDTAMYLCATSRGRLFGANVLTFGAGSRLTVL.

J is TRBJ2-3 and V is TRBV24-1; D call uncertain. The CDR3 extends over 17 amino acids. Trimming stripped 9 bases from V and 2 bases from J, with 23 bases between. Germline CDR1 and CDR2: KGHDR and SFDVKD. The CDR3 is CATRGRLGNTDTDTQYF. The CDR3 region has the DNA TGTGCCACCCGTGGGCGGTTGGGTAACACTGACACAGATACGCAGTATTTT.

The genes are TRBV19 and TRBJ1-4, with 9 bases lining up with TRBD1. Germline CDR1 is LNHDA and CDR2 is SQIVND (reference sequence). This CDR3 is built from 16 residues. V was pared by 8 bases and J by 8 bases, with 15 bases of the junction left unmatched. This CDR3 reads CASALLPGQGKEKLFF. Written as DNA, the CDR3 is TGTGCCAGTGCCCTTCTGCCGGGACAGGGAAAGGAAAAACTGTTTTTT.

The rearrangement joins TRBV12-3 or TRBV12-4 to TRBJ1-2; tentatively, D is TRBD1 (5 bases). Between the trimmed V and J ends, which lost 7 bases and 0 bases, there was a span of 9 bases. The CDR3 is 13 residues long. CDR3 sequence: CASKKGPNYGYTF. The CDR3 nucleotides read TGTGCCAGCAAGAAGGGGCCTAACTATGGCTACACCTTC.

This chain uses TRBV4-1 with TRBJ2-1, with 11 bases aligning to TRBD1. This CDR3 spans 16 amino acids. CDR1 and CDR2 (germline): MGHRA, YSYEKL. The ends lost 4 bases at V and 1 base at J; junction bases unmatched: 3. CDR3 coding DNA: TGCGCCAGCAGCCTCGGGACAGGGGGATCCTACAATGAGCAGTTCTTC. Its translation is CASSLGTGGSYNEQFF.

This clone was recorded a few times. The chain recombines TRBV2 with TRBJ1-2, with D possibly being TRBD1 (6 bases). Germline V lookup: CDR1 SNHLY, CDR2 FYNNEI. The CDR3 is made up of 15 amino acids. The V end lost 4 bases, the J end lost 7 bases, and 19 bases lay between the germline ends. In DNA form, the CDR3 reads TGTGCCAGCAGTGTACTGAGGACAGCCTCGGGTGGCTACACCTTC. Its protein is CASSVLRTASGGYTF.

This rearrangement joins TRBV7-2 to TRBJ2-3; the match to TRBD2 covers 7 bases. Trimming at V came to 5 bases and at J to 6 bases, leaving 17 bases not matched to a gene. The CDR3 spans 17 residues. Germline V gene data show CDR1 as SGHTA and CDR2 as FQGNSA. CDR3 protein: CASSKRVGAGARDTQYF. Written as DNA, the CDR3 is TGTGCCAGCAGCAAGAGAGTTGGGGCGGGAGCTAGGGATACGCAGTATTTT.

The chain has TRBV18 and TRBJ2-7, with 11 bases aligning to TRBD2. CDR3 length equals 17 residues. J gave up 2 bases and V 3 bases, and 9 bases lay outside the gene matches. The germline CDR1 and CDR2 sequences are KGHSH and LQKENI. The CDR3 sequence: CASSPSSTTSGTYEQYV. CDR3 nucleotide sequence: TGTGCCAGCTCACCTTCGTCTACGACTAGCGGGACCTACGAGCAGTACGTC.

Written as DNA, the CDR3 is TGTGCCAGCAGTTACAGACCCGAGACTAGTGATACGCAGTATTTT. It codes for CASSYRPETSDTQYF. The chain couples TRBV6-6 to TRBJ2-3; perhaps TRBD2 as D (6 bases). Deletions cut 2 bases from V and 6 bases from J, with 15 bases between. The CDR3 contains 15 residues. The germline gives CDR1 MNHNY, CDR2 SVGAGI (reference sequence).

This clone was observed a few times. V gene TRBV3-1 (or the pseudogene TRBV3-2) combines with J gene TRBJ1-1; maybe TRBD1 (5 bases). The length of the CDR3 is 12 residues. Between the trimmed V and J ends, which lost 5 bases and 1 base, there was a span of 5 bases. The V gene's germline CDR1 is LGHDT and CDR2 YNNKEL (reference sequence). The CDR3 is CASSDRNTEAFF. As DNA, the CDR3 is TGTGCCAGCAGCGACAGGAACACTGAAGCTTTCTTT.

This chain joins TRBV28 and TRBJ2-3, with 10 bases lining up with TRBD1. J gave up 2 bases and V 5 bases, and 7 bases lay outside the gene matches. The CDR3 covers 16 residues. CDR1 is MDHEN and CDR2 is SYDVKM in the germline V gene. CDR3 sequence: CASSRGQGWVTDTQYF. For the CDR3, the DNA is TGTGCCAGCAGTCGGGGACAGGGGTGGGTCACAGATACGCAGTATTTT.

The chain uses TRBV7-2 and TRBJ1-5; 7 bases fit TRBD1. Trimming cost V 5 bases and J 6 bases; bases outside gene matches: 10. CDR3 length: 15 amino acids. Germline V CDR1 and CDR2: SGHTA, FQGNSA. The CDR3 nucleotides are TGTGCCAGCAGCGGGGGGTACAGGGGAGCTCAGCCCCAGCATTTT. Amino acid sequence: CASSGGYRGAQPQHF. Based on the CDR3 plus reference TRBV7-2 and TRBJ1-5, the full variable domain is GAGVSQSPSNKVTEKGKDVELRCDPISGHTALYWYRQSLGQGLEFLIYFQGNSAPDKSGLPSDRFSAERTGGSVSTLTIQRTQQEDSAVYLCASSGGYRGAQPQHFGDGTRLSIL.

The J gene is TRBJ2-1, the V gene TRBV11-2; D gene uncertain. Per the germline V gene, CDR1 is SGHAT and CDR2 is FQNNGV. The CDR3 has 13 amino acids. Trimming cost V 1 base and J 7 bases, with 8 bases left between them. This CDR3 reads CASSLGPLNEQFF. CDR3 in DNA: TGTGCCAGCAGCTTAGGTCCCTTAAATGAGCAGTTCTTC.

The chain couples TRBV5-4 to TRBJ2-5; 9 nucleotides match TRBD2. The CDR3 runs to 15 residues. V lost 2 bases, J lost 2 bases, and 4 bases stayed unmatched. CDR1 is SGHNT and CDR2 is YYREEE in the germline V gene (reference sequence). For the CDR3, the DNA is TGTGCCAGCAGCTTCCTAGCGGGGAGACAAGAGACCCAGTACTTC. Its protein product is CASSFLAGRQETQYF. Full variable domain (outside the CDR3, taken from reference TRBV5-4 and TRBJ2-5): ETGVTQSPTHLIKTRGQQVTLRCSSQSGHNTVSWYQQALGQGPQFIFQYYREEENGRGNFPPRFSGLQFPNYSSELNVNALELDDSALYLCASSFLAGRQETQYFGPGTRLLVL.

The CDR3 coding sequence is TGTGCCAGCAGCTCCACTACGCCAGGGCCCTATGGCTACACCTTC. Encoded protein: CASSSTTPGPYGYTF. The V gene is TRBV7-2, the J gene TRBJ1-2; D might be TRBD1 (5 bases). Germline CDR1 and CDR2: SGHTA and FQGNSA. Trimming shortened V by 4 bases and J by 4 bases, and 16 bases separated the two germline ends. The CDR3 covers 15 residues.

The chain combines TRBV4-2 with TRBJ2-5; TRBD2 agrees at 12 bases. CDR1 LGHNA and CDR2 YNFKEQ come from the germline V gene. The CDR3 totals 17 residues. V lost 2 bases to trimming and J lost 2 bases; unmatched junction nucleotides: 6. The CDR3 loop reads CASSQTLTSGGQETQYF. CDR3 sequence (DNA): TGTGCCAGCAGCCAAACCCTCACTAGCGGGGGGCAAGAGACCCAGTACTTC.

The chain employs TRBV5-1 and TRBJ2-1; 8 nucleotides agree with TRBD2. Germline loops: CDR1 SGHRS, CDR2 YFSETQ. This CDR3 comprises 15 residues. J was trimmed by 5 bases and V by 4 bases; bases with no gene match: 8. CDR3 sequence reads: CASSTLLAGNNEQFF. CDR3 bases: TGCGCCAGCAGCACCCTATTAGCGGGGAACAATGAGCAGTTCTTC.